This is a list of T cell receptor beta chains from one sample in a study of T cells after yellow fever vaccination. TCRdb ran MiXCR on the 5' RACE reads and lists one entry per CDR3 protein. The table includes about 220,000 distinct CDR3 sequences, roughly 3.3% detected once. Sequencing used CD4+ T cells sorted from PBMCs, obtained 10 days after the yellow fever booster vaccination. Receptors originate from a man aged 18 to 29 who received the YFV17D yellow fever vaccine. CDR3s include the opening cysteine and the closing phenylalanine or tryptophan. Fields, in order: D gene, J gene, clone size, V gene, CDR3 DNA, CDR3 protein. The D gene is left open where the match is weak. For some rows the clone size is stated as once, few or many, or as a class when expanded; others skip it.

D gene: NA
J gene: TRBJ2-4
clone size: few
V gene: TRBV12-3/TRBV12-4
CDR3 DNA: TGTGCCAGCAGGCCAAACGGCATGGACATTCAGTACTTC
CDR3 protein: CASRPNGMDIQYF

D gene: NA
J gene: TRBJ1-2
clone size: many
V gene: TRBV11-2
CDR3 DNA: TGTGCCAGCAGCTTAATGACGGTTAACTATGGCTACACCTTC
CDR3 protein: CASSLMTVNYGYTF

D gene: NA
J gene: TRBJ2-1
clone size: many
V gene: TRBV28
CDR3 DNA: TGTGCCGGGGGCACCACAGGCCATGGGTACAATGAGCAGTTCTTC
CDR3 protein: CAGGTTGHGYNEQFF

D gene: NA
J gene: TRBJ2-1
clone size: many
V gene: TRBV6-5
CDR3 DNA: TGTGCCAGCAGTTACTCTCTGTGGGTCAATGAGCAGTTCTTC
CDR3 protein: CASSYSLWVNEQFF

D gene: NA
J gene: TRBJ1-3
clone size: few
V gene: TRBV4-1
CDR3 DNA: TGCGCCAGCAAAATTCGTCCGGGGAATGGAAACACCATATATTTT
CDR3 protein: CASKIRPGNGNTIYF

D gene: NA
J gene: TRBJ1-6
clone size: many
V gene: TRBV7-2
CDR3 DNA: TGTGCCAGCAGTCGTCAACCAGGTGTCACACCCCTCCACTTT
CDR3 protein: CASSRQPGVTPLHF

D gene: NA
J gene: TRBJ2-3
clone size: many
V gene: TRBV11-2
CDR3 DNA: TGTGCCAGCAGCCCTCCTTACTGGGATACGCAGTATTTT
CDR3 protein: CASSPPYWDTQYF

D gene: TRBD2
J gene: TRBJ2-3
clone size: NA
V gene: TRBV5-1
CDR3 DNA: TGCGCCAGCAGCTGGGACTACTCTAGCACAGATACGCAGTATTTT
CDR3 protein: CASSWDYSSTDTQYF

D gene: NA
J gene: TRBJ1-5
clone size: many
V gene: TRBV6-6
CDR3 DNA: TGTGCCAGCAGCTCCGAACAGCCCCAGCATTTT
CDR3 protein: CASSSEQPQHF

D gene: NA
J gene: TRBJ2-3
clone size: many
V gene: TRBV20-1
CDR3 DNA: TGCAGTGCTAGAGGTGCGGAGCTCACAGATACGCAGTATTTT
CDR3 protein: CSARGAELTDTQYF

D gene: NA
J gene: TRBJ2-7
clone size: many
V gene: TRBV6-2/TRBV6-3
CDR3 DNA: TGTGCCAGCACTTCGTCCTACGAGCAGTACTTC
CDR3 protein: CASTSSYEQYF

D gene: NA
J gene: TRBJ1-1
clone size: few
V gene: TRBV5-1
CDR3 DNA: TGCGCCAGCAGCTTGGGCGGGTGGGAAGCTTTCTTT
CDR3 protein: CASSLGGWEAFF

D gene: TRBD1
J gene: TRBJ1-4
clone size: many
V gene: TRBV12-3/TRBV12-4
CDR3 DNA: TGTGCCAGCAGCCCGACAGGGGTAGTGGAAAAACTGTTTTTT
CDR3 protein: CASSPTGVVEKLFF

D gene: NA
J gene: TRBJ2-1
clone size: many
V gene: TRBV7-2
CDR3 DNA: TGTGCCAGCAGCTTATCGTTGACAGCTGTTGGTGGGTACAATGAGCAGTTCTTC
CDR3 protein: CASSLSLTAVGGYNEQFF

D gene: NA
J gene: TRBJ1-5
clone size: NA
V gene: TRBV12-3/TRBV12-4
CDR3 DNA: TGTGCCAGCAGGAAAGGACACCTCAATCAGCCCCAGCATTTT
CDR3 protein: CASRKGHLNQPQHF

D gene: NA
J gene: TRBJ2-3
clone size: many
V gene: TRBV7-2
CDR3 DNA: TGTGCCAGCAGCCCAAAAATGGGGACGGGTGGAGATACGCAGTATTTT
CDR3 protein: CASSPKMGTGGDTQYF

D gene: NA
J gene: TRBJ1-2
clone size: many
V gene: TRBV7-8
CDR3 DNA: TGTGCCAGCAGCATCGGACGAATGATAAACGCAAAGGATGGCTACACCTTC
CDR3 protein: CASSIGRMINAKDGYTF

D gene: NA
J gene: TRBJ2-7
clone size: many
V gene: TRBV5-1
CDR3 DNA: TGCGCCAGCAGCTTGGCGGGCAGGGCCTACGAGCAGTACTTC
CDR3 protein: CASSLAGRAYEQYF

D gene: NA
J gene: TRBJ2-3
clone size: many
V gene: TRBV7-3
CDR3 DNA: TGTGCCAGCAGCCGGGGCATCACAGATACGCAGTATTTT
CDR3 protein: CASSRGITDTQYF

D gene: TRBD1
J gene: TRBJ2-2
clone size: many
V gene: TRBV5-1
CDR3 DNA: TGCGCCAGCAGAACCCTGACAGGGGGCGATACCGGGGAGCTGTTTTTT
CDR3 protein: CASRTLTGGDTGELFF

D gene: NA
J gene: TRBJ2-3
clone size: many
V gene: TRBV10-3
CDR3 DNA: TGTGCCATCAGAGCATCCGATACGCAGTATTTT
CDR3 protein: CAIRASDTQYF

D gene: NA
J gene: TRBJ2-5
clone size: many
V gene: TRBV7-3
CDR3 DNA: TGTGCCAGCAGCCCCCCAGGCCTCCAAGAGACCCAGTACTTC
CDR3 protein: CASSPPGLQETQYF

D gene: NA
J gene: TRBJ2-3
clone size: few
V gene: TRBV10-3
CDR3 DNA: TGTGCCATCACCCGGACAGGGAGGGTGGATACGCAGTATTTT
CDR3 protein: CAITRTGRVDTQYF

D gene: NA
J gene: TRBJ1-2
clone size: many
V gene: TRBV28
CDR3 DNA: TGTGCCAGCAGTTCGGAACATTCTGGCTACACCTTC
CDR3 protein: CASSSEHSGYTF

D gene: TRBD1
J gene: TRBJ2-5
clone size: NA
V gene: TRBV25-1
CDR3 DNA: TGTGCCAGCAGTGATCGCAGGGGGAAGGAGACCCAGTACTTC
CDR3 protein: CASSDRRGKETQYF

D gene: NA
J gene: TRBJ1-4
clone size: NA
V gene: TRBV14
CDR3 DNA: TGTGCCAGCAGCCAAGATCGGGGGGCGGCAACTAATGAAAAACTGTTTTTT
CDR3 protein: CASSQDRGAATNEKLFF

D gene: TRBD1
J gene: TRBJ2-7
clone size: few
V gene: TRBV7-2
CDR3 DNA: TGTGCCAGCAGCTTAGGGGGACAGGGGGCCTACGAGCAGTACTTC
CDR3 protein: CASSLGGQGAYEQYF

D gene: TRBD2
J gene: TRBJ2-7
clone size: many
V gene: TRBV7-2
CDR3 DNA: TGTGCCAGCAGCCCTCGACTAGCGGGAGACGAGCAGTACTTC
CDR3 protein: CASSPRLAGDEQYF